This TCR beta chain was captured by sequencing in a study of OX40 agonist ivuxolimab in advanced cancers. CDR1 is LNHDA, CDR2 SQIVND, per germline (reference sequence). CDR3 length: 13 amino acids. Generated by immunoSEQ multiplex PCR, the TCRdb table keeps only in-frame clones and is missing some. Here the sample spans approximately 84,000 clones, about 93% being singletons. This clonotype was obtained from an adult with an advanced solid tumor such as melanoma, head and neck, liver or kidney cancer. This rearrangement joins TRBV19 to TRBJ2-5; tentative D call: TRBD2 (5 bases). TRBJ2-7 matches the DNA end more closely, so the J call is doubtful. The material sequenced was CD4+ or CD8+ T cells sorted from blood, taken in a trial of the OX40 agonist ivuxolimab. The CDR3 region is CASSGPGWYEQYF. CDR3 coding DNA: TGTGCCAGTAGTGGGCCGGGGTGGTACGAGCAGTACTTC.